The 10 T cell receptor beta chains in this list originate from one sample, sequenced in a study of T-cell reconstitution after alpha-beta-depleted transplantation in children. This sample's TCRbeta library carried unique molecular identifier barcodes. TCRdb fed the PCR reads into MiXCR, producing one record per CDR3 protein. The repertoire holds under 250,000 distinct CDR3 sequences, with more than 20% as singletons. Sequencing used PBMCs, mostly from graft donor cells, obtained 360 days after TCRalphabeta/CD19-depleted stem cell transplant. These TCRs come from a female patient aged 2 to 10 who had a stem cell transplant for congenital amegakaryocytic thrombocytopenia, so the T cells may come from the graft donor.

The J gene is TRBJ2-7, the V gene TRBV20-1; tentatively, D is TRBD2 (5 bases). The CDR3 contains 12 residues. The germline gives CDR1 DFQATT, CDR2 SNEGSKA (reference sequence). V lost 6 bases and J 2 bases, leaving 11 bases between the germline ends. CDR3 loop: CSALRTAYEQYF. CDR3 sequence (DNA): TGCAGTGCCCTAAGGACTGCCTACGAGCAGTACTTC.

Only a few counts were recorded for this clonotype. DNA for the CDR3: TGCAGTGCCACAACAGGGGCCACTTTATACGAGCAGTACTTC. Translating gives CSATTGATLYEQYF. This chain uses TRBV20-1 with TRBJ2-7, with 7 bases aligning to TRBD1. This CDR3 spans 14 amino acids. Germline assignment: CDR1 DFQATT and CDR2 SNEGSKA (reference sequence). Trimming at V came to 6 bases and at J to 4 bases, leaving 12 bases not matched to a gene.

In its sample, this clonotype was seen a few times. The chain links TRBV3-1 to TRBJ1-2; D not certain. This CDR3 comprises 14 residues. The V gene's germline CDR1 is LGHDT and CDR2 YNNKEL (reference sequence). Trimming removed 1 base from V and 0 bases from J, with 6 bases in between. The CDR3 loop reads CASSQVAANYGYTF. The DNA of the CDR3 is TGTGCCAGCAGCCAAGTAGCAGCTAACTATGGCTACACCTTC. The entire variable domain, with the rest obtained from reference TRBV3-1 and TRBJ1-2, is as follows: DTAVSQTPKYLVTQMGNDKSIKCEQNLGHDTMYWYKQDSKKFLKIMFSYNNKELIINETVPNRFSPKSPDKAHLNLHINSLELGDSAVYFCASSQVAANYGYTFGSGTRLTVV.

V is TRBV2 and J is TRBJ2-2, with TRBD1 identical over 8 bases. Germline V CDR1 and CDR2: SNHLY, FYNNEI. V lost 6 bases, J lost 5 bases, and 8 bases stayed unmatched. CDR3 length: 15 residues. The CDR3 loop is CASSGQGSGTGELFF. CDR3 nucleotides: TGTGCCAGCAGCGGACAGGGCTCGGGTACCGGGGAGCTGTTTTTT.

This clonotype has more than one count but fewer than ten. V gene TRBV6-5 combines with J gene TRBJ2-3; D may be TRBD2 (6 bases). Deletions cut 4 bases from V and 0 bases from J, with 8 bases between. CDR1 and CDR2 from the germline V gene are MNHEY and SVGAGI. The CDR3 loop spans 14 amino acids. CDR3 DNA sequence: TGTGCCAGCAGTTCCGGGACTAGCACAGATACGCAGTATTTT. The encoded protein is CASSSGTSTDTQYF.

The chain joins TRBV20-1 to TRBJ2-1, with TRBD2 identical over 9 bases. V lost 0 bases and J lost 9; bases outside the gene matches: 6. Germline lookup yields CDR1 DFQATT and CDR2 SNEGSKA (reference sequence). The CDR3 covers 14 residues. In DNA form, the CDR3 reads TGCAGTGCTAGAGATCTCATAGCGGGAGCTGAGCAGTTCTTC. This gives the protein CSARDLIAGAEQFF.

The chain uses TRBV29-1 and TRBJ2-1, with 8 positions matching TRBD1. The CDR3 has 15 amino acids. The germline V gene encodes CDR1 SQVTM and CDR2 ANQGSEA. J was trimmed by 3 bases and V by 4 bases; bases with no gene match: 8. The CDR3 protein is CSVGVDRAVYNEQFF. CDR3 sequence (DNA): TGCAGCGTTGGAGTGGACAGGGCTGTCTACAATGAGCAGTTCTTC.

With respect to this clonotype: This may be a read error, as it is one base from a much larger clone. The rearrangement links TRBV12-3 or TRBV12-4 to TRBJ2-2; D gene ambiguous. The CDR3 runs to 12 residues. CDR3 sequence reads: CASCKSTRELFF. The CDR3 nucleotides read TGTGCCAGCTGCAAATCCACCCGGGAGCTGTTTTTT.

V gene TRBV29-1 combines with J gene TRBJ2-7; D is possibly TRBD1 (6 bases). The V end was cut by 4 bases, the J end by 3 bases, with 22 bases between. The CDR3 loop spans 16 amino acids. The germline CDR1 and CDR2 sequences are SQVTM and ANQGSEA. The CDR3 DNA sequence: TGCAGCGTTGGGCCCCATGAGGCAGGGGATTTCTACGAGCAGTACTTC. Its translation is CSVGPHEAGDFYEQYF.

On this clonotype itself: The DNA is left out, because the CDR3 cannot be placed on it with certainty; the CDR3 is given as TCRdb lists it. The V gene is TRBV11-2, the J gene TRBJ2-5. The germline V gene has CDR1 SGHAT and CDR2 FQNNGV. The CDR3 length equals 13 residues, ends included. The CDR3 reads CASSFGNGETQYF.